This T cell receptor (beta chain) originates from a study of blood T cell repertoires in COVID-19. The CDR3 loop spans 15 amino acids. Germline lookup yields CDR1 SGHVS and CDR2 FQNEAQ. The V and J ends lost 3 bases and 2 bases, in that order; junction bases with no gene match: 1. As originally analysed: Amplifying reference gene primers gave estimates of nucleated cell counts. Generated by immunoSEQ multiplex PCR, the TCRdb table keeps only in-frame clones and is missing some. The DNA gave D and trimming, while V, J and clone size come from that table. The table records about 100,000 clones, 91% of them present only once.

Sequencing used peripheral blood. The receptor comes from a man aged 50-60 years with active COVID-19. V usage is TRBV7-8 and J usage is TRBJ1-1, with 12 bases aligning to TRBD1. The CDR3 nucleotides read TGTGCCAGCAGCTTGGGGACAGGGGGCAACACTGAAGCTTTCTTT. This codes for CASSLGTGGNTEAFF.